Listed below are T cell receptor beta chains from one sample, sequenced in a study of blood T cells in healthy people across ages. Using its own MiXCR run on the 5' RACE reads, TCRdb lists one record per CDR3 protein. The profile shows hundreds of thousands of distinct CDR3 sequences, roughly 64% of them singletons. The sequenced material came from blood. All receptors derive from a man aged 30 to 45 in good health. Both conserved end residues are trimmed from each CDR3.

TRBV20-1	TRBJ2-6	SADIGAAGANVLT
TRBV12-3/TRBV12-4	TRBJ2-4	ASRGDTVAKNIQY
TRBV20-1	TRBJ1-2	SASPGLEWRLYGYT
TRBV5-1	TRBJ1-2	ASSPGYRTENYGYT
TRBV5-1	TRBJ2-7	ASSTAGGTIYEQY
TRBV20-1	TRBJ2-5	SASSPAGMQY
TRBV7-2	TRBJ2-6	ASSTTSGISEANVLT
TRBV5-1	TRBJ2-1	ASSLGQDFNEQF
TRBV6-1	TRBJ2-3	ASSEPGLGTDTQY
TRBV7-2	TRBJ2-5	ASRSSSGYQETQY
TRBV18	TRBJ2-3	ASSPAVSTDTQY
TRBV20-1	TRBJ1-2	SARDPGGGYT
TRBV4-3	TRBJ2-5	ASSLRLDQETQY
TRBV7-2	TRBJ2-3	ASSPTSGSGDTQY
TRBV10-3	TRBJ2-5	ASERGGPQGTQY